These 29 T cell receptor beta chains originate from one sample sequenced in a study of spatial heterogeneity in lung cancer. As for time point: sample taken at primary tumor resection. Extraction of whole RNA from tumor, nontumor lung or frozen PBMC preceded unsorted sequencing. TCRdb re-called the 5' RACE reads through MiXCR, storing one row per CDR3 protein. Of some 83,000 distinct CDR3 sequences listed, roughly a fifth were seen once; the top ten hold roughly 6.2%. The sample consisted of PBMCs, taken at surgery. These receptors were taken from a male donor with early-stage non-small cell lung cancer.

This clonotype showed up many times. The chain links TRBV4-2 to TRBJ2-2; 11 bases are shared with TRBD2. V lost 0 bases, J lost 7 bases, and 10 bases stayed unmatched. Germline-derived CDR1 and CDR2 are LGHNA and YNFKEQ. The CDR3 totals 18 residues. The CDR3 protein is CASSQDLASGGYGGELFF. The DNA of the CDR3 is TGTGCCAGCAGCCAAGATCTCGCTAGCGGGGGGTATGGCGGGGAGCTGTTTTTT.

This clonotype was seen more than once but under ten times. The chain uses TRBV20-1 and TRBJ1-1, with D possibly matching TRBD1 (6 bases). The CDR3 runs to 12 residues. Germline CDR1 reads DFQATT; CDR2 reads SNEGSKA (reference sequence). Deletions cut 6 bases from V and 3 bases from J, with 11 bases between. The CDR3 DNA reads as TGCAGTGCGCCACAGGGTTACACTGAAGCTTTCTTT. Translating it yields CSAPQGYTEAFF.

This clonotype was counted between two and nine times. The V call is TRBV29-1, the J call TRBJ2-3, with TRBD2 matching over 10 bases. The CDR3 is 13 residues long. Germline loops: CDR1 SQVTM, CDR2 ANQGSEA. V lost 5 bases to trimming and J lost 4 bases; unmatched junction nucleotides: 3. In DNA, the CDR3 is TGCAGCGTTATTGGACTAGCGGCAGATACGCAGTATTTT. Protein product: CSVIGLAADTQYF.

CDR3: CASSPGGVSDDGEKLFF. The CDR3 bases are TGTGCCAGCAGCCCCGGGGGGGTGTCCGATGATGGTGAAAAACTGTTTTTT. The chain couples TRBV12-3 or TRBV12-4 to TRBJ1-4; tentatively, D is TRBD1 (5 bases). The CDR3 loop spans 17 amino acids. Trimming cost V 6 bases and J 7 bases, with 24 bases left between them.

This clonotype has a handful of counts. The J gene is TRBJ2-1, the V gene TRBV6-4, with TRBD2 matching over 11 bases. Looked up from germline, CDR1 is MRHNA and CDR2 is SNTAGT. V shed 4 bases and J 4 bases; nucleotides not matched to a gene: 3. The CDR3 has 15 residues. The CDR3 region is CASSGIAGGYNEQFF. DNA of the CDR3: TGTGCCAGCAGTGGGATAGCGGGAGGGTACAATGAGCAGTTCTTC.

This clonotype turned up a few times. The rearrangement uses TRBV28 and TRBJ2-1; D may be TRBD2 (6 bases). V was clipped by 6 bases and J by 0 bases, with 9 bases between them. This CDR3 region has 14 residues. Germline V lookup: CDR1 MDHEN, CDR2 SYDVKM. The CDR3 DNA reads as TGTGCCAGCAGCCCCGGGAGCTCCTACAATGAGCAGTTCTTC. The encoded protein is CASSPGSSYNEQFF.

In its sample, this clonotype was seen once. V gene TRBV7-2 combines with J gene TRBJ2-3; 8 positions agree with TRBD2. The CDR3 contains 14 residues. Germline assignment: CDR1 SGHTA and CDR2 FQGNSA. V was pared by 6 bases and J by 2 bases, with 4 bases of the junction left unmatched. This CDR3 reads CASRSGLATDTQYF. The CDR3 bases are TGTGCCAGCAGATCCGGACTAGCCACAGATACGCAGTATTTT.

The rearrangement links TRBV7-2 to TRBJ2-3; TRBD1 matches at 7 bases. CDR1 is SGHTA and CDR2 is FQGNSA in the germline V gene. CDR3 size: 15 residues. Trimming cost V 0 bases and J 1 base; bases outside gene matches: 1. CDR3 nucleotides: TGTGCCAGCAGCTTAGCCACAGGGGGCACAGATACGCAGTATTTT. Translation gives CASSLATGGTDTQYF. Looking up the rest from reference TRBV7-2 and TRBJ2-3 gives the full variable domain: GAGVSQSPSNKVTEKGKDVELRCDPISGHTALYWYRQSLGQGLEFLIYFQGNSAPDKSGLPSDRFSAERTGGSVSTLTIQRTQQEDSAVYLCASSLATGGTDTQYFGPGTRLTVL.

This clonotype occurred many times. This rearrangement joins TRBV20-1 to TRBJ2-1, with 9 nucleotides matching TRBD1. The CDR3 is made up of 17 amino acids. Trimming took 0 bases from V and 1 from J; bases not matched to a gene: 7. Per the germline V gene, CDR1 is DFQATT and CDR2 is SNEGSKA (reference sequence). The CDR3 here is CSARDIRGTGSYNEQFF. The CDR3 DNA follows: TGCAGTGCTAGAGATATTAGAGGGACAGGGTCCTACAATGAGCAGTTCTTC.

In this sample, this clonotype turned up a few times. The chain carries TRBV18 and TRBJ1-1; weak D call: TRBD1 (6 bases). V was trimmed by 2 bases and J by 5 bases, leaving 15 bases between them. The CDR3 is made up of 15 amino acids. The germline V gene encodes CDR1 KGHSH and CDR2 LQKENI. The CDR3 DNA reads as TGTGCCAGCTCACCAACCAGGGGAGGATGGACTGAAGCTTTCTTT. Its protein is CASSPTRGGWTEAFF.

The sample holds one count of this clonotype. This chain uses TRBV3-1 with TRBJ2-1; TRBD2 matches at 9 bases. Germline values: CDR1 LGHDT, CDR2 YNNKEL (reference sequence). The CDR3 covers 16 residues. V was pared by 3 bases and J by 2 bases, with 5 bases of the junction left unmatched. CDR3 region: CASSQPIAGAYNEQFF. The DNA for the CDR3 is TGTGCCAGCAGCCAGCCTATAGCGGGGGCCTACAATGAGCAGTTCTTC.

This clonotype was seen more than once but under ten times. The V gene is TRBV7-2, the J gene TRBJ1-1; 7 bases are shared with TRBD1. Looked up from germline, CDR1 is SGHTA and CDR2 is FQGNSA. V was clipped by 5 bases and J by 3 bases; unmatched bases: 3. CDR3 length: 13 amino acids. CDR3: CASSGRGYTEAFF. Written as DNA, the CDR3 is TGTGCCAGCAGCGGCAGGGGGTACACTGAAGCTTTCTTT.

The V and J genes are TRBV19 and TRBJ2-2, with D hard to call. The CDR3 is 13 amino acids. The germline gives CDR1 LNHDA, CDR2 SQIVND (reference sequence). V lost 5 bases and J lost 6, with 10 bases in between. The CDR3 region is CASSLQLAGELFF. CDR3 in DNA: TGTGCCAGTAGTCTCCAATTGGCCGGGGAGCTGTTTTTT.

In its sample, this clonotype was seen a few times. Written as DNA, the CDR3 is TGTGCCAGCAGCCTCGGGACACAAGAATCCTACGAGCAGTACTTC. Residues: CASSLGTQESYEQYF. The V gene is TRBV7-2, the J gene TRBJ2-7; a possible D gene is TRBD1 (6 bases). The germline V gene has CDR1 SGHTA and CDR2 FQGNSA. The CDR3 is 15 residues long. The V end lost 5 bases, the J end lost 1 base, and 15 bases lay between the germline ends.

This clonotype was detected only a few times. Here the CDR3 DNA reads TGTGCCAGCAGCTCCCGGACCTCCTATGGCTACACCTTC. The encoded protein is CASSSRTSYGYTF. The chain joins TRBV9 to TRBJ1-2; D ambiguous. The length of the CDR3 is 13 residues. The V and J ends lost 4 bases and 4 bases respectively, with 11 bases between them. Germline CDR1 reads SGDLS; CDR2 reads YYNGEE.

Only a few counts were recorded for this clonotype. The chain recombines TRBV19 with TRBJ2-2; D unresolved. V was clipped by 7 bases and J by 4 bases, with 13 bases between them. The length of the CDR3 is 14 residues. Looked up from germline, CDR1 is LNHDA and CDR2 is SQIVND (reference sequence). The CDR3 sequence: CASTLTYPTGELFF. For the CDR3, the DNA is TGTGCCAGTACCTTGACATACCCCACCGGGGAGCTGTTTTTT.

This clonotype came up a few times. The V call is TRBV5-1, the J call TRBJ2-1, with 13 bases identical to TRBD2. The CDR3 has 16 residues. V lost 2 bases to trimming and J lost 6 bases; unmatched junction nucleotides: 5. Germline loops: CDR1 SGHRS, CDR2 YFSETQ. CDR3 sequence: CASSFGLAGAGNEQFF. CDR3 bases: TGCGCCAGCAGCTTTGGACTAGCGGGAGCGGGCAATGAGCAGTTCTTC.

The sample holds a few counts of this clonotype. J is TRBJ2-7 and V is TRBV18; possible D gene TRBD2, 5 bases. This CDR3 has 13 amino acids. V was clipped by 2 bases and J by 5 bases, with 10 bases between them. Germline V lookup: CDR1 KGHSH, CDR2 LQKENI. In nucleotides, the CDR3 is TGTGCCAGCTCACCAAACGAGGGCGACGAGCAGTACTTC. Translated: CASSPNEGDEQYF.

This clonotype was picked up a small number of times. The chain couples TRBV10-3 to TRBJ1-1; no clear D. The germline V gene has CDR1 ENHRY and CDR2 SYGVKD. Trimming stripped 9 bases from V and 8 bases from J, with 7 bases between. There are 9 residues in the CDR3. The CDR3 DNA sequence: TGTGCCATTTCCAAAGAAGCTTTCTTT. This encodes CAISKEAFF.

Ten or more counts support this clonotype. The chain uses TRBV29-1 and TRBJ1-2, with 7 bases matching TRBD1. Germline V gene sequence: CDR1 SQVTM, CDR2 ANQGSEA. The trim removed 4 bases at V and 6 bases at J, leaving 5 bases unmatched. The length of the CDR3 is 12 residues. In DNA form, the CDR3 reads TGCAGCGTTGTGACAGGGCGGGATGGCTACACCTTC. Protein product: CSVVTGRDGYTF.

The gene calls are TRBV4-1 and TRBJ1-4, with TRBD1 as a possible D gene (5 bases). Germline lookup yields CDR1 MGHRA and CDR2 YSYEKL. V gave up 0 bases and J gave up 3 bases, with 14 bases separating them. The CDR3 runs 17 residues. The CDR3 bases are TGCGCCAGCAGCCAAGATGCCCCCAGGGAAGCTAATGAAAAACTGTTTTTT. It specifies CASSQDAPREANEKLFF.

In this sample, this clonotype turned up a few times. The chain is built from TRBV20-1 and TRBJ2-3; maybe TRBD2 (7 bases). V was clipped by 5 bases and J by 5 bases, with 14 bases between them. CDR1 and CDR2 (germline): DFQATT, SNEGSKA (reference sequence). The CDR3 covers 13 residues. The CDR3: CSASRGAVDTQYF. CDR3 nucleotides: TGCAGTGCTTCCCGGGGGGCGGTAGATACGCAGTATTTT.

This chain connects TRBV7-2 to TRBJ2-3; 10 bases align to TRBD2. This CDR3 has 16 residues. With V trimmed by 6 bases and J by 0 bases, 6 bases remained unmatched. The germline gives CDR1 SGHTA, CDR2 FQGNSA. The CDR3 here is CASSWTSGASTDTQYF. CDR3 coding DNA: TGTGCCAGCAGTTGGACTAGCGGAGCTAGCACAGATACGCAGTATTTT.

The V and J genes are TRBV27 and TRBJ2-4; 11 bases map to TRBD1. Germline CDR1 MNHEY, CDR2 SMNVEV (reference sequence). V lost 5 bases, J lost 7 bases, and 7 bases stayed unmatched. The CDR3 length is 15 residues. For the CDR3, the DNA is TGTGCCAGCAGTGGACAGGGGGCTGGGGAGAACATTCAGTACTTC. The encoded protein is CASSGQGAGENIQYF.

This clonotype occurred a few times. J is TRBJ2-5 and V is TRBV11-2; TRBD2 matches 9 bases. Germline V gene sequence: CDR1 SGHAT, CDR2 FQNNGV. The junction had 8 bases not matched to a gene; V was cut back by 5 bases and J by 1 base. The CDR3 runs to 16 residues. Here the CDR3 reads CASSPRASGVQETQYF. The CDR3 bases are TGTGCCAGCAGCCCAAGAGCTAGCGGGGTCCAAGAGACCCAGTACTTC.

This clonotype was recorded many times. The J gene is TRBJ2-7, the V gene TRBV4-1, with 7 bases lining up with TRBD2. The CDR3 sequence is 15 residues long. From germline, CDR1 is MGHRA and CDR2 YSYEKL. V was pared by 1 base and J by 2 bases, with 5 bases of the junction left unmatched. The chain's CDR3 is CASSQGEGRAYEQYF. The CDR3 nucleotides read TGCGCCAGCAGCCAAGGGGAGGGGAGAGCCTACGAGCAGTACTTC.

This clonotype was detected many times. The chain employs TRBV5-8 and TRBJ2-5; perhaps TRBD1 as D (5 bases). The germline V gene has CDR1 SGHTS and CDR2 YDEGEE. The V gene lost 0 bases and the J gene lost 5 bases, with 5 bases spanning the gap. CDR3 length: 12 amino acids. The CDR3 protein is CASSLEGETQYF. DNA for the CDR3: TGTGCCAGCAGCTTGGAGGGGGAGACCCAGTACTTC.

This clonotype was seen more than once but under ten times. The rearrangement uses TRBV25-1 and TRBJ2-2; D is uncertain. CDR1 is MGHDK and CDR2 is SYGVNS in the germline V gene. The V end was cut by 5 bases, the J end by 5 bases, with 6 bases between. This CDR3 has 12 residues. DNA for the CDR3: TGTGCCAGCAGTAGGCCGACCGGGGAGCTGTTTTTT. It codes for CASSRPTGELFF. Supplemented by reference TRBV25-1 and TRBJ2-2, the full variable domain reads EADIYQTPRYLVIGTGKKITLECSQTMGHDKMYWYQQDPGMELHLIHYSYGVNSTEKGDLSSESTVSRIRTEHFPLTLESARPSHTSQYLCASSRPTGELFFGEGSRLTVL.

This clonotype was picked up many times. This chain links TRBV7-3 with TRBJ1-1; D is unresolved. Germline CDR1 reads SGHTA; CDR2 reads FQGTGA. The CDR3 length is 13 residues. Trimming shortened V by 5 bases and J by 0 bases, and 7 bases separated the two germline ends. The CDR3 loop reads CASSTDLNTEAFF. Written as DNA, the CDR3 is TGTGCCAGCAGCACCGACCTGAACACTGAAGCTTTCTTT.